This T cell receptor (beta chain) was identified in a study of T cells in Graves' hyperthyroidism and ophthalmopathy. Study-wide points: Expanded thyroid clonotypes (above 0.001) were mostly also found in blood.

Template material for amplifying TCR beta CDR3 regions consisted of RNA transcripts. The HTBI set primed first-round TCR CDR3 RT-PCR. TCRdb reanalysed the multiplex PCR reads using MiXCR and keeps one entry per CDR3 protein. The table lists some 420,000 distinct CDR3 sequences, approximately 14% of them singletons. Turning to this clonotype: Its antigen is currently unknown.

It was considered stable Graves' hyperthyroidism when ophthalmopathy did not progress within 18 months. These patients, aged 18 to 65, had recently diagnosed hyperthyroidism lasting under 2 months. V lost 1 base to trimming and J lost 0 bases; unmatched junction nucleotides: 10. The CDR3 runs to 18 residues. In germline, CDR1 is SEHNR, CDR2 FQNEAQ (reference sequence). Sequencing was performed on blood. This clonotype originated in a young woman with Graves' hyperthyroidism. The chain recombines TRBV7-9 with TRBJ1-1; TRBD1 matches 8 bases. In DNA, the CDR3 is TGTGCCAGCAGCTTAGTGGGGACAGGAGACGCTTTGAACACTGAAGCTTTCTTT. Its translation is CASSLVGTGDALNTEAFF. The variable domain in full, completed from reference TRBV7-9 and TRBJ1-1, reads DTGVSQNPRHKITKRGQNVTFRCDPISEHNRLYWYRQTLGQGPEFLTYFQNEAQLEKSRLLSDRFSAERPKGSFSTLEIQRTEQGDSAMYLCASSLVGTGDALNTEAFFGQGTRLTVV.